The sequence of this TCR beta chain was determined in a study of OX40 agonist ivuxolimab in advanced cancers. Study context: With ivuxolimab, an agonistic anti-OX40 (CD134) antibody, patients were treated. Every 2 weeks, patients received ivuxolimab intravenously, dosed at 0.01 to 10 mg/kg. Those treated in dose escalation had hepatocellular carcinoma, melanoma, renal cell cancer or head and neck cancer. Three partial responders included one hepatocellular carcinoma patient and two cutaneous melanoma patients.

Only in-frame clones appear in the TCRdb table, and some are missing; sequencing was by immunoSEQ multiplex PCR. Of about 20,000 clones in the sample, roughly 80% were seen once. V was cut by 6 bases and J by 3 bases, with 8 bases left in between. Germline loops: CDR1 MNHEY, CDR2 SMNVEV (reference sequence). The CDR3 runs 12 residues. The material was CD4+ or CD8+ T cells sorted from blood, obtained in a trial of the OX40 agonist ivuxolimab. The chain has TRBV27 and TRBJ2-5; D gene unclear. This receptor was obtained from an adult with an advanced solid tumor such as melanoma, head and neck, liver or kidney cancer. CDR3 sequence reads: CASSSSKETQYF. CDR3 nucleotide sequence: TGTGCCAGCAGCAGCTCGAAAGAGACCCAGTACTTC.